Reported below is one T cell receptor beta chain. The data were obtained in a study of T cell responses to AZD1222 COVID-19 vaccine. The repertoire was sequenced with immunoSEQ multiplex PCR; TCRdb's copy has only in-frame clones and lacks some. The sample comprises over 100,000 clones, over 75% of which are singletons, and around 4.5% rests with the top ten. V shed 4 bases, J shed 8 bases, and the junction held 11 bases outside the gene matches. Looked up from germline, CDR1 is SGDLS and CDR2 is YYNGEE. This CDR3 comprises 15 residues. The sequencing used peripheral blood, collected 28 days after the second AZD1222 dose. The chain has TRBV9 and TRBJ1-5; the match to TRBD1 covers 8 bases. The sequence came from an adult who received the AZD1222 COVID-19 vaccine. The CDR3 nucleotides read TGTGCCAGCAGCCTCCATGGACAGGGAGAGGAGCCCCAGCATTTT. Encoded protein: CASSLHGQGEEPQHF.